Listed below are T cell receptor beta chains from one sample, sequenced in a study of blood T cell repertoires in COVID-19. Assay: immunoSEQ multiplex PCR; the TCRdb copy retains only in-frame clones and omits some. The sample records roughly 75,000 clones, less than 90% being singletons. The sample comprised peripheral blood. The receptor set was obtained from a man aged 45-65 years with COVID-19, enrolled during active disease. Both conserved end residues are trimmed from each CDR3.

v_gene: TRBV28; j_gene: TRBJ1-4; CDR3aa: ASSPGGSYEKLF
v_gene: TRBV7-2; j_gene: TRBJ1-2; CDR3aa: ASSRQGGYGYT
v_gene: TRBV7-2; j_gene: TRBJ2-7; CDR3aa: ASSLVDSGVYEQY
v_gene: TRBV7-9; j_gene: TRBJ2-7; CDR3aa: ASSAGQGVHEQY
v_gene: TRBV10-2; j_gene: TRBJ2-1; CDR3aa: ASTIIRESGNEQF
v_gene: TRBV29-1; j_gene: TRBJ2-3; CDR3aa: SVDQGATDTQY
v_gene: TRBV4-1; j_gene: TRBJ2-4; CDR3aa: ASSQDKGITGLGAKNIQY
v_gene: TRBV19; j_gene: TRBJ1-1; CDR3aa: ASSSGFAEAF
v_gene: TRBV10-3; j_gene: TRBJ2-3; CDR3aa: AISVSGSTDTQY
v_gene: TRBV7-2; j_gene: TRBJ1-4; CDR3aa: ASGDRGRGKLF
v_gene: TRBV6-2/TRBV6-3; j_gene: TRBJ2-1; CDR3aa: ASSYRDSSYNEQF
v_gene: TRBV29-1; j_gene: TRBJ2-2; CDR3aa: SVAGQGDTGELF
v_gene: TRBV30; j_gene: TRBJ1-6; CDR3aa: AWSREGYNSPLH
v_gene: TRBV19; j_gene: TRBJ1-1; CDR3aa: ASSIGQSRRVGAF
v_gene: TRBV29-1; j_gene: TRBJ2-5; CDR3aa: SVEGFPGGETQY
v_gene: TRBV5-4; j_gene: TRBJ1-1; CDR3aa: ASSFWGVNTEAF
v_gene: TRBV19; j_gene: TRBJ1-5; CDR3aa: ASSIRDIYLSNQPQH
v_gene: TRBV14; j_gene: TRBJ2-7; CDR3aa: ASSQGTAGQY
v_gene: TRBV24-1; j_gene: TRBJ2-1; CDR3aa: ATSEDKFSKQF
v_gene: TRBV2; j_gene: TRBJ1-1; CDR3aa: ASRDRGRTEAF
v_gene: TRBV5-1; j_gene: TRBJ2-2; CDR3aa: ASTPGGGHTGELF
v_gene: TRBV28; j_gene: TRBJ1-4; CDR3aa: ASSSQGAGEKLF
v_gene: TRBV7-2; j_gene: TRBJ1-3; CDR3aa: ASSADRGNTIY
v_gene: TRBV7-2; j_gene: TRBJ2-7; CDR3aa: ASSLGLRRGGSSYEQY
v_gene: TRBV5-1; j_gene: TRBJ2-7; CDR3aa: ASRRTSGSGEQY
v_gene: TRBV7-9; j_gene: TRBJ2-1; CDR3aa: ASSFIFGNEQF
v_gene: TRBV4-1; j_gene: TRBJ1-1; CDR3aa: ASSQVSGIAEAF
v_gene: TRBV24-1; j_gene: TRBJ2-1; CDR3aa: ATSDNRAGEVEQF
v_gene: TRBV3-1/TRBV3-2; j_gene: TRBJ2-1; CDR3aa: ASSARPSGQTNEQF
v_gene: TRBV11-2; j_gene: TRBJ2-3; CDR3aa: ASSSGQEPPTDTQY
v_gene: TRBV24-1; j_gene: TRBJ2-3; CDR3aa: ATSDEATSAGTDTQY
v_gene: TRBV5-4; j_gene: TRBJ1-5; CDR3aa: ASSLNRDQPQH
v_gene: TRBV6-1; j_gene: TRBJ2-3; CDR3aa: ASSESQGWSTDTQY
v_gene: TRBV28; j_gene: TRBJ2-1; CDR3aa: ASNKAGGGRFEQF
v_gene: TRBV19; j_gene: TRBJ1-2; CDR3aa: ASSIRVGYGYT
v_gene: TRBV5-1; j_gene: TRBJ2-5; CDR3aa: ASTIQGAQETQY
v_gene: TRBV7-2; j_gene: TRBJ1-1; CDR3aa: ASSFGQGNTEAF
v_gene: TRBV10-3; j_gene: TRBJ2-2; CDR3aa: AMGRSNTGELF
v_gene: TRBV5-6; j_gene: TRBJ2-1; CDR3aa: ASSDRQNEQF
v_gene: TRBV7-6; j_gene: TRBJ2-7; CDR3aa: ASSNTGPPYEQY
v_gene: TRBV15; j_gene: TRBJ2-3; CDR3aa: ATSGIAASTDTQY
v_gene: TRBV2; j_gene: TRBJ2-2; CDR3aa: ASTERVTYTGELF
v_gene: TRBV4-1; j_gene: TRBJ1-1; CDR3aa: ASRPPGSSEAF
v_gene: TRBV5-4; j_gene: TRBJ2-5; CDR3aa: ASSSQETQY
v_gene: TRBV5-4; j_gene: TRBJ2-2; CDR3aa: ASSLSGSGGELF
v_gene: TRBV5-8; j_gene: TRBJ2-5; CDR3aa: ASSLGQDGETQY
v_gene: TRBV4-3; j_gene: TRBJ1-2; CDR3aa: ASSQDLRGDRATYGYT
v_gene: TRBV7-9; j_gene: TRBJ2-6; CDR3aa: ASTTGHSYVLT